This T cell receptor (beta chain) was sequenced in a study of CD8 T cells in Susac syndrome. Study results and caveats: As the study acknowledged, the number of individuals in its TCR sequencing and HLA analysis was relatively small.

Comments on this clonotype: Its target is not known.

This CDR3 contains 13 residues. V was trimmed by 4 bases and J by 4 bases, leaving 7 bases between them. Germline CDR1 is LGHDT and CDR2 is YNNKEL (reference sequence). With random hexamers, about 0.5 to 1 ug RNA was reverse transcribed. TCRdb recomputed calls from the immunoSEQ multiplex PCR reads with MiXCR, one row per CDR3 protein. The sample lists tens of thousands of distinct CDR3 sequences; 93% were seen once. CD8+ and CD4+ T cells from blood underwent TCR beta sequencing. Sequences were obtained from CD4+ T cells from PBMCs. V and J are TRBV3-1 and TRBJ1-4; unclear D gene. The receptor was derived from a human donor with Susac syndrome. The CDR3 sequence is CASSPELNEKLFF. In DNA form, the CDR3 reads TGTGCCAGCAGCCCGGAACTTAATGAAAAACTGTTTTTT.